These T cell receptor beta chains were read from a single sample in a study of T cell changes during pregnancy in multiple sclerosis. The table came from immunoSEQ multiplex PCR; TCRdb's copy has only in-frame clones and leaves some out. The repertoire holds 50,000 or so clones, with approximately 94% as singletons. Specimen: CD4+ T cells from peripheral blood mononuclear cells, collected before pregnancy. The receptors were gathered from a female donor with multiple sclerosis, enrolled in a pregnancy study. The CDR3 runs from the conserved cysteine through the conserved F or W. A D gene is named only where the DNA matches it firmly. The size entry is marked missing in some rows and otherwise reads once, few, many or a size class.

>TRBJ2-1|TRBD2|TRBV27|once
CASSFSSGDFYNEQFF
TGTGCCAGCAGTTTTAGTAGCGGGGATTTTTACAATGAGCAGTTCTTC
>TRBJ2-1|.|TRBV30|.
CAWSSAGRNEQFF
TGTGCCTGGAGTTCGGCAGGGAGGAATGAGCAGTTCTTC
>TRBJ1-5|TRBD1|TRBV19|few
CASSDRGSNQPQHF
TGTGCCAGTAGTGACAGGGGAAGCAATCAGCCCCAGCATTTT
>TRBJ2-7|TRBD2|TRBV4-1|.
CASSPRGSGVGEQYF
TGCGCCAGCAGCCCCCGGGGAAGCGGGGTGGGAGAGCAGTACTTC
>TRBJ1-4|.|TRBV19|.
CASTPVTNEKLFF
TGTGCCAGTACTCCAGTGACTAATGAAAAACTGTTTTTT
>TRBJ2-7|TRBD1|TRBV6-1|.
CASSEAGTGGYEQYF
TGTGCCAGCAGTGAAGCCGGGACAGGGGGCTACGAGCAGTACTTC
>TRBJ1-5|.|TRBV2|.
CASSDRDSNQPQHF
TGTGCCAGCAGTGACAGGGATAGCAATCAGCCCCAGCATTTT
>TRBJ1-5|.|TRBV4-1|many
CASSQEFGRSGNQPQHF
TGCGCCAGCAGCCAAGAATTCGGCAGGTCTGGCAATCAGCCCCAGCATTTT
>TRBJ1-1|.|TRBV6-1|.
CASRGRTGGTEAFF
TGTGCCAGCAGAGGCCGGACGGGGGGCACTGAAGCTTTCTTT
>TRBJ1-1|.|TRBV13|.
CASSTYTGAGNTEAFF
TGTGCCAGCAGCACCTATACAGGAGCAGGGAACACTGAAGCTTTCTTT
>TRBJ2-2|TRBD2|TRBV5-1|.
CASQHRTSGMSTGELFF
TGCGCCAGCCAGCACCGTACTAGCGGGATGTCCACCGGGGAGCTGTTTTTT
>TRBJ2-1|.|TRBV19|.
CASSILGLSTYNEQFF
TGTGCCAGTAGTATACTGGGCTTAAGCACCTACAATGAGCAGTTCTTC
>TRBJ2-7|.|TRBV5-6|few
CASTPMGQNEQYF
TGTGCCAGCACCCCGATGGGGCAGAACGAGCAGTACTTC
>TRBJ1-1|.|TRBV2|.
CASSEPPREAFF
TGTGCCAGCAGTGAACCCCCCAGGGAAGCTTTCTTT
>TRBJ1-1|TRBD1|TRBV5-1|.
CASSRGQGASEAFF
TGCGCCAGCAGCCGGGGACAGGGGGCTTCTGAAGCTTTCTTT
>TRBJ2-6|.|TRBV9|once
CASSTQATGANVLTF
TGTGCCAGCAGCACACAGGCCACTGGGGCCAACGTCCTGACTTTC
>TRBJ2-5|.|TRBV7-8|.
CASTKPGGETQYF
TGTGCCAGTACCAAACCCGGAGGAGAGACCCAGTACTTC
>TRBJ2-1|TRBD2|TRBV5-1|.
CASSLPGLAGGPSYNEQFF
TGCGCCAGCAGCCTCCCAGGACTAGCGGGAGGGCCGTCCTACAATGAGCAGTTCTTC
>TRBJ1-2|.|TRBV6-1|.
CASSATAWDYGYTF
TGTGCCAGCAGTGCGACAGCCTGGGACTATGGCTACACCTTC
>TRBJ2-1|.|TRBV6-1|.
CASIGGPLNNEQFF
TGTGCCAGCATCGGCGGGCCCCTTAACAATGAGCAGTTCTTC
>TRBJ2-3|.|TRBV7-6|.
CASRPLVFGGTSTDTQYF
TGTGCCAGCAGACCCTTGGTCTTCGGGGGAACTAGCACAGATACGCAGTATTTT
>TRBJ2-1|TRBD2|TRBV10-3|.
CAIGTLAGKGEQFF
TGTGCCATCGGTACTCTAGCGGGAAAGGGTGAGCAGTTCTTC
>TRBJ2-7|TRBD1|TRBV19|.
CATGQGAREQYF
TGTGCCACCGGACAGGGGGCTAGAGAGCAGTACTTC
>TRBJ2-1|TRBD2|TRBV4-2|.
CASRLLGGSYNEQFF
TGTGCCAGCAGACTATTAGGCGGGAGTTACAATGAGCAGTTCTTC
>TRBJ2-1|TRBD2|TRBV9|.
CASSELSGRVNNEQFF
TGTGCCAGCAGCGAACTTAGCGGGAGGGTTAACAATGAGCAGTTCTTC
>TRBJ1-4|.|TRBV28|.
CASSPQADHRYEKLFF
TGTGCCAGCAGTCCCCAGGCAGACCACCGGTATGAAAAACTGTTTTTT
>TRBJ1-2|.|TRBV18|.
CASSPAPQDRPSYGYTF
TGTGCCAGCTCACCTGCCCCCCAGGACAGACCCTCCTATGGCTACACCTTC
>TRBJ1-4|.|TRBV19|once
CASSPRSTPFNEKLFF
TGTGCCAGTAGTCCGAGGTCAACACCCTTCAATGAAAAACTGTTTTTT
>TRBJ2-5|TRBD1|TRBV9|.
CASSERQGAGETQYF
TGTGCCAGCAGCGAGAGGCAGGGGGCTGGGGAGACCCAGTACTTC
>TRBJ1-2|TRBD1|TRBV29-1|.
CSAPTGAKGYTF
TGCAGCGCGCCGACAGGGGCTAAGGGCTACACCTTC
>TRBJ2-5|TRBD2|TRBV7-9|.
CASSLAGSSGGQETQYF
TGTGCCAGCAGCTTAGCAGGATCCAGCGGGGGCCAAGAGACCCAGTACTTC
>TRBJ2-7|.|TRBV7-3|.
CASSSTPGREQYF
TGTGCCAGCAGCTCGACACCGGGGAGGGAGCAGTACTTC